This entry describes one TCR beta chain. Its specificity is unknown. The sample originates from a study of Ad26.COV2.S vaccination and SARS-CoV-2 variants. Whole-study context: The donor was enrolled in the Ad26.COV2.S arm of the COV1001 trial. Ad26.COV2.S, an intramuscular injection, was given once or twice 56 days apart. Study-wide results and limits: Whether participants received vaccine or placebo, their non-spike TCR breadth was similar.

The treatment denotes: about 20 received Ad26.COV2.S at low or high dose, single or two shots; 5 received placebo; per-sample allocation not given. Sampling occurred on day 63 after the first vaccine or placebo injection. An Ad26 vector carrying the Wuhan-strain SARS-CoV-2 spike served as the vaccine. Data came from immunoSEQ multiplex PCR; TCRdb stores just in-frame clones and leaves some out. The sample comprises about 680,000 clones, around 92% of which are singletons, and about 1.5% rests with the top ten. The CDR3 consists of 14 residues. Trimming took off 1 base at V and 9 bases at J, with 13 bases between the two ends. CDR1 KGHSH and CDR2 LQKENI come from the germline V gene.

The sequence was obtained from a person between 18 and 65 years old who received the Ad26.COV2.S COVID-19 vaccine or a placebo. The sample here was peripheral blood, taken in a trial of Ad26.COV2.S vaccine versus placebo. The chain combines TRBV18 with TRBJ2-1; D might be TRBD1 (6 bases). The CDR3 spells CASSPQARDTEQFF. The CDR3 coding sequence is TGTGCCAGCTCACCACAAGCACGGGACACTGAGCAGTTCTTC.